This T cell receptor beta chain comes out of a study of shared clonotypes between healthy human individuals (TCRdb year 2020). In terms of the full investigation: The cohort comprised a couple of women and a few men aged 18 to 49 years. For each donor, CD4 naive and CD4 memory were each given three plates, CD8 naive was given two plates, and CD8 memory was given one plate. To estimate repertoire size and how much clonotype sharing occurs between individuals, the study deeply sequenced the blood TCR repertoires of 4 to 6 healthy adults. To increase sequencing depth and limit assay-specific biases, different laboratories used diverse techniques to prepare libraries and sequence TCR repertoires. Each donor's leukapheresis produced roughly between roughly 0.85 and 9.5 billion PBMCs. Results and caveats for the whole study, not just this receptor: Naive subsets generally had larger estimated clonotype richness than memory subsets. Only blood was sampled, and tissue TCR repertoires likely differ from those in blood. Incomplete sequencing was indicated by rarefaction of sorted-subset datasets, despite the large sequencing depth. Sharing across a few donors was observed for 5% to 6.5% of naive CD4, less than 4% of naive CD8, 2% to 2.5% of memory CD4, and about 0.39% of memory CD8 clonotypes. Because the study included only a small number of donors, the genetic and exposure-history diversity represented was limited. Compared with non-shared clonotypes, clonotypes shared by all four sorted-subset donors had higher generation probabilities. Pairwise subsampling indicated that sequencing depth was expected to affect the degree of clonotype sharing among donors.

This clone was seen once. Its target antigen remains unknown. Nothing much larger sits one base from this clone, and base qualities are not available. The donors were healthy, HIV-negative adults who had no recently reported acute infections or vaccinations. Every donor was a Caucasian adult living in Nashville, Tennessee, USA. Magnetic negative selection was used to enrich CD4+ T cells, after which naive cells were positively selected on CD45RA and the negative fraction became the memory subset. After blood collection by leukapheresis, PBMCs were isolated using Ficoll-Histopaque density gradient centrifugation and then cryopreserved in the vapor phase of liquid nitrogen. Purity and quantity of every magnetically sorted T cell population were checked by analytical flow cytometry. Genomic DNA was isolated from each sorted fraction and quantified by UV absorbance on a Nanodrop 2000c. V is shortened by 0 bases, J by 7 bases, and the region joining them spans 10 bases. Based on the germline V gene, the CDR1 and CDR2 sequences are MNHNS and SASEGT. The CDR3 sequence holds 14 residues, the cysteine and phenylalanine included. Just CDR3 DNA is preserved here, 42 bases in frame from base 1.

TCR CDR3 regions were amplified from genomic DNA by multiplex PCR using the deep immunoSEQ assay. For each cell subset, the extracted genomic DNA was distributed evenly across all wells of several immunoSEQ 96-well plates, and each plate served as one replicate. For sorted subsets, approximately 190 ng genomic DNA, equal to some 28,000 T cell genomes, was loaded into each replicate PCR. Purified libraries were quantified with a Qubit 3.0 fluorometer, sized on a Bioanalyzer 2100, and re-quantified with the KAPA Library Quantification kit. Every immunoSEQ 96-well plate was sequenced on a dedicated single-read 150-cycle Illumina NextSeq 550 flow cell. Regarding the original processing steps: Because the immunoSEQ output included only junctional sequences and no quality scores, the filtering could not be the same as the filtering used for full-length reads. To assign V/J genes and CDR3, sequences were annotated using PyIR, a Python wrapper for IgBLAST v1.9, with IMGT germline references. Reads were filtered out if the reads had weak V/J assignments (E-value above 1e-6), no CDR3, stop codons, out-of-frame junctions, or ambiguous translated residues. A V3J clonotype was defined by an identical inferred V gene, J gene, and CDR3 amino acid sequence. The percentage overlap between two repertoires was calculated by dividing the number of shared unique clonotypes by the size of the smaller repertoire. Richness of each repertoire was evaluated using RTK rarefaction, the Chao1 estimator, and Recon v2.1 estimates of unobserved clonotypes. OLGA was used to compute generation probabilities for all TCRbeta clonotypes that the gDNA method yielded from four donors. The source is immuneACCESS, and TCRdb retained only in-frame sequences with V and J called. Part of the clones is not carried over; for the studies checked, unresolved V genes explain less than half of this, and the remainder is unexplained. V and J calls and clone size are as listed in that table; D and trimming were resolved from the DNA. A total of 1.6 million or so clones appear in this sample, over 95% of them only once. The leading ten clones occupy 0.95% to 1.5% of the sample.

The sequenced material came from naive CD4+ T cells sorted from blood. Sample cell subset or site, as interpreted from the label and publication: CD45RA+ positively selected. The rearranged segments are TRBV6-1 and TRBJ2-1, with the D gene tentatively TRBD1 or TRBD2, based on 6 matching bases in each. The receptor comes from a man aged 25 to 40 in good health. Read as DNA, the sequence is TGTGCCAGCAGTGAAGCCGGGGGCGGAAATGAGCAGTTCTTC. Protein translation: CASSEAGGGNEQFF.